Below, 16 T cell receptor beta chains from the same sample are listed, as sequenced in a study of naive and memory T cell subsets. An equimolar mix of two oligonucleotides served as the beta constant-region primer for TRBC1 and TRBC2. The ligated cDNA underwent four PCR rounds using SP2 and nested alpha and beta constant-region primers. TCRdb itself ran the UMI-ligation and nested PCR reads through MiXCR, one entry per CDR3 protein. This table has some 83,000 distinct CDR3 sequences, over 9% appearing once. The sample comprised naive CD8+ T cells from blood. The receptors originated from a human donor in good health.

This clonotype was seen many times. V gene TRBV4-3 combines with J gene TRBJ2-7; D not resolved. This CDR3 is built from 15 residues. Germline loops: CDR1 LGHNA, CDR2 YSLEER. V was pared by 0 bases and J by 5 bases, with 14 bases between. Written as DNA, the CDR3 is TGCGCCAGCAGCCAAGACGAAGGCTACTGGGACGAGCAGTACTTC. Translating gives CASSQDEGYWDEQYF.

This clonotype appeared a few times. The CDR3 sequence is CATSRGAVPTDTQYF. CDR3 nucleotides: TGTGCCACCAGCAGGGGGGCGGTCCCCACAGATACGCAGTATTTT. The chain employs TRBV15 and TRBJ2-3, with D possibly matching TRBD1 (6 bases). Germline V gene sequence: CDR1 LNHNV, CDR2 YYDKDF (reference sequence). The CDR3 has 15 amino acids. Trimming removed 3 bases at V and 2 bases at J, with 12 bases between.

This rearrangement joins TRBV27 to TRBJ1-1; unclear D gene. Trimming removed 3 bases from V and 5 bases from J, with 16 bases in between. The CDR3 runs 15 residues. Germline CDR1 MNHEY, CDR2 SMNVEV (reference sequence). The CDR3 nucleotides read TGTGCCAGCAGTTTTGTTCCGGGAAGGTTGACTGAAGCTTTCTTT. Encoded protein: CASSFVPGRLTEAFF.

This clonotype was recorded a few times. The V and J genes are TRBV9 and TRBJ2-1; tentative D call: TRBD2 (6 bases). Germline CDR1 is SGDLS and CDR2 is YYNGEE. This CDR3 is 12 amino acids long. V lost 6 bases and J lost 5, with 9 bases in between. CDR3 in DNA: TGTGCCAGCACGGGAGATAACAATGAGCAGTTCTTC. Encoded protein: CASTGDNNEQFF.

A few counts support this clonotype. In nucleotides, the CDR3 is TGCGCCAGCAGCCAACTGCCCGGGGGGAACTATGGCTACACCTTC. The encoded protein is CASSQLPGGNYGYTF. V and J are TRBV4-1 and TRBJ1-2; a weak D match, TRBD1 (5 bases). Germline V gene sequence: CDR1 MGHRA, CDR2 YSYEKL. Trimming took 2 bases from V and 2 from J, leaving 12 bases between them. The CDR3 is made up of 15 amino acids.

V gene TRBV13 combines with J gene TRBJ1-5; 10 positions match TRBD1. CDR3 length equals 14 residues. The germline gives CDR1 PRHDT, CDR2 FYEKMQ (reference sequence). V shed 5 bases and J 5 bases; nucleotides not matched to a gene: 3. The CDR3 loop is CASSLGTGDQPQHF. The CDR3, as DNA: TGTGCCAGCAGCCTCGGGACAGGGGATCAGCCCCAGCATTTT.

With respect to this clonotype: The junction departs from the called germline gene at one end, perhaps through a read error. The V call is TRBV29-1, the J call TRBJ2-5; a possible D gene is TRBD2 (6 bases). CDR1 SQVTM and CDR2 ANQGSEA come from the germline V gene. There are 14 residues in the CDR3. CDR3 amino acids: CSIESISGPKTQYF. Here the CDR3 DNA reads TGCAGCATTGAGTCCATCAGCGGGCCTAAGACCCAGTACTTC.

The chain links TRBV27 to TRBJ2-1; the match to TRBD2 covers 9 bases. The length of the CDR3 is 14 residues. The ends lost 6 bases at V and 4 bases at J; junction bases unmatched: 4. Germline V gives CDR1 MNHEY, CDR2 SMNVEV (reference sequence). Written as DNA, the CDR3 is TGTGCCAGCAGGATAGCGGGAGCTTACAATGAGCAGTTCTTC. Amino acid sequence: CASRIAGAYNEQFF.

This clonotype has ten or more counts. This chain joins TRBV29-1 and TRBJ2-7, with a weak D call TRBD1 (6 bases). CDR1 and CDR2 (germline): SQVTM, ANQGSEA. Deletions cut 4 bases from V and 2 bases from J, with 15 bases between. The length of the CDR3 is 14 residues. CDR3 residues: CSVGPGAPAYEQYF. CDR3 nucleotide sequence: TGCAGCGTTGGCCCAGGGGCTCCAGCCTACGAGCAGTACTTC.

This clonotype was detected many times. The chain combines TRBV4-1 with TRBJ1-1, with unresolved D. The CDR3 loop spans 16 amino acids. CDR1 and CDR2 from the germline V gene are MGHRA and YSYEKL. V gave up 1 base and J gave up 3 bases, with 15 bases separating them. CDR3 amino acids: CASSQVPVLADTEAFF. The CDR3 coding sequence is TGCGCCAGCAGCCAAGTACCGGTCCTGGCGGACACTGAAGCTTTCTTT.

This clonotype was recorded at least ten times. The chain joins TRBV4-3 to TRBJ2-7; 7 nucleotides line up with TRBD2. Germline values: CDR1 LGHNA, CDR2 YSLEER. The CDR3 runs 16 residues. After removal of 3 bases from V and 0 bases from J, the junction contained 8 bases not matched to a gene. CDR3 bases: TGCGCCAGCAGCCAGATCGCCGGGACTAACTCCTACGAGCAGTACTTC. It codes for CASSQIAGTNSYEQYF.

This clonotype was recorded a few times. CDR3 residues: CASSLPGLAGFYEQYF. CDR3 DNA: TGTGCCAGCAGCCTGCCGGGACTAGCGGGGTTCTACGAGCAGTACTTC. The rearrangement joins TRBV14 to TRBJ2-7, with TRBD2 matching 13 bases. The CDR3 sequence is 16 residues long. The trim removed 4 bases at V and 3 bases at J, leaving 6 bases unmatched. Germline V gives CDR1 SGHDN, CDR2 FVKESK.

As concerns this clonotype: Germline and junction disagree at one end, which may indicate a read error. The chain has TRBV6-1 and TRBJ2-3; D not resolved. This CDR3 is built from 11 residues. The germline V gene has CDR1 MNHNS and CDR2 SASEGT. The CDR3 DNA sequence: TGTGCCAGCAGTGAAGGCAAGAACAGTTCTTTT. It encodes CASSEGKNSSF.

The chain is built from TRBV12-3 or TRBV12-4 and TRBJ2-3; 13 nucleotides align to TRBD2. This CDR3 contains 18 residues. V lost 5 bases to trimming and J lost 4 bases; unmatched junction nucleotides: 12. DNA of the CDR3: TGTGCCAGCAGTCACTCTTCGGGACTAGCGGGACCCGCAGATACGCAGTATTTT. This encodes CASSHSSGLAGPADTQYF.

This clonotype has only a few counts. CDR3 sequence: CAISDYGTRDRAPAYEQYF. The CDR3 region has the DNA TGTGCCATCAGTGACTATGGAACCCGGGACAGGGCCCCTGCGTACGAGCAGTACTTC. J is TRBJ2-7 and V is TRBV10-3, with 9 bases fitting TRBD1. The germline V gene encodes CDR1 ENHRY and CDR2 SYGVKD. J was trimmed by 4 bases and V by 3 bases; bases with no gene match: 19. The CDR3 has 19 amino acids.

This clonotype was observed at least ten times. The chain uses TRBV27 and TRBJ2-7, with TRBD1 matching 8 bases. The germline CDR1 and CDR2 sequences are MNHEY and SMNVEV (reference sequence). V shed 6 bases and J 4 bases; nucleotides not matched to a gene: 5. This CDR3 region has 13 residues. The CDR3 region has the DNA TGTGCCAGCAGCGACAGGGGACTTTACGAGCAGTACTTC. Translating gives CASSDRGLYEQYF.